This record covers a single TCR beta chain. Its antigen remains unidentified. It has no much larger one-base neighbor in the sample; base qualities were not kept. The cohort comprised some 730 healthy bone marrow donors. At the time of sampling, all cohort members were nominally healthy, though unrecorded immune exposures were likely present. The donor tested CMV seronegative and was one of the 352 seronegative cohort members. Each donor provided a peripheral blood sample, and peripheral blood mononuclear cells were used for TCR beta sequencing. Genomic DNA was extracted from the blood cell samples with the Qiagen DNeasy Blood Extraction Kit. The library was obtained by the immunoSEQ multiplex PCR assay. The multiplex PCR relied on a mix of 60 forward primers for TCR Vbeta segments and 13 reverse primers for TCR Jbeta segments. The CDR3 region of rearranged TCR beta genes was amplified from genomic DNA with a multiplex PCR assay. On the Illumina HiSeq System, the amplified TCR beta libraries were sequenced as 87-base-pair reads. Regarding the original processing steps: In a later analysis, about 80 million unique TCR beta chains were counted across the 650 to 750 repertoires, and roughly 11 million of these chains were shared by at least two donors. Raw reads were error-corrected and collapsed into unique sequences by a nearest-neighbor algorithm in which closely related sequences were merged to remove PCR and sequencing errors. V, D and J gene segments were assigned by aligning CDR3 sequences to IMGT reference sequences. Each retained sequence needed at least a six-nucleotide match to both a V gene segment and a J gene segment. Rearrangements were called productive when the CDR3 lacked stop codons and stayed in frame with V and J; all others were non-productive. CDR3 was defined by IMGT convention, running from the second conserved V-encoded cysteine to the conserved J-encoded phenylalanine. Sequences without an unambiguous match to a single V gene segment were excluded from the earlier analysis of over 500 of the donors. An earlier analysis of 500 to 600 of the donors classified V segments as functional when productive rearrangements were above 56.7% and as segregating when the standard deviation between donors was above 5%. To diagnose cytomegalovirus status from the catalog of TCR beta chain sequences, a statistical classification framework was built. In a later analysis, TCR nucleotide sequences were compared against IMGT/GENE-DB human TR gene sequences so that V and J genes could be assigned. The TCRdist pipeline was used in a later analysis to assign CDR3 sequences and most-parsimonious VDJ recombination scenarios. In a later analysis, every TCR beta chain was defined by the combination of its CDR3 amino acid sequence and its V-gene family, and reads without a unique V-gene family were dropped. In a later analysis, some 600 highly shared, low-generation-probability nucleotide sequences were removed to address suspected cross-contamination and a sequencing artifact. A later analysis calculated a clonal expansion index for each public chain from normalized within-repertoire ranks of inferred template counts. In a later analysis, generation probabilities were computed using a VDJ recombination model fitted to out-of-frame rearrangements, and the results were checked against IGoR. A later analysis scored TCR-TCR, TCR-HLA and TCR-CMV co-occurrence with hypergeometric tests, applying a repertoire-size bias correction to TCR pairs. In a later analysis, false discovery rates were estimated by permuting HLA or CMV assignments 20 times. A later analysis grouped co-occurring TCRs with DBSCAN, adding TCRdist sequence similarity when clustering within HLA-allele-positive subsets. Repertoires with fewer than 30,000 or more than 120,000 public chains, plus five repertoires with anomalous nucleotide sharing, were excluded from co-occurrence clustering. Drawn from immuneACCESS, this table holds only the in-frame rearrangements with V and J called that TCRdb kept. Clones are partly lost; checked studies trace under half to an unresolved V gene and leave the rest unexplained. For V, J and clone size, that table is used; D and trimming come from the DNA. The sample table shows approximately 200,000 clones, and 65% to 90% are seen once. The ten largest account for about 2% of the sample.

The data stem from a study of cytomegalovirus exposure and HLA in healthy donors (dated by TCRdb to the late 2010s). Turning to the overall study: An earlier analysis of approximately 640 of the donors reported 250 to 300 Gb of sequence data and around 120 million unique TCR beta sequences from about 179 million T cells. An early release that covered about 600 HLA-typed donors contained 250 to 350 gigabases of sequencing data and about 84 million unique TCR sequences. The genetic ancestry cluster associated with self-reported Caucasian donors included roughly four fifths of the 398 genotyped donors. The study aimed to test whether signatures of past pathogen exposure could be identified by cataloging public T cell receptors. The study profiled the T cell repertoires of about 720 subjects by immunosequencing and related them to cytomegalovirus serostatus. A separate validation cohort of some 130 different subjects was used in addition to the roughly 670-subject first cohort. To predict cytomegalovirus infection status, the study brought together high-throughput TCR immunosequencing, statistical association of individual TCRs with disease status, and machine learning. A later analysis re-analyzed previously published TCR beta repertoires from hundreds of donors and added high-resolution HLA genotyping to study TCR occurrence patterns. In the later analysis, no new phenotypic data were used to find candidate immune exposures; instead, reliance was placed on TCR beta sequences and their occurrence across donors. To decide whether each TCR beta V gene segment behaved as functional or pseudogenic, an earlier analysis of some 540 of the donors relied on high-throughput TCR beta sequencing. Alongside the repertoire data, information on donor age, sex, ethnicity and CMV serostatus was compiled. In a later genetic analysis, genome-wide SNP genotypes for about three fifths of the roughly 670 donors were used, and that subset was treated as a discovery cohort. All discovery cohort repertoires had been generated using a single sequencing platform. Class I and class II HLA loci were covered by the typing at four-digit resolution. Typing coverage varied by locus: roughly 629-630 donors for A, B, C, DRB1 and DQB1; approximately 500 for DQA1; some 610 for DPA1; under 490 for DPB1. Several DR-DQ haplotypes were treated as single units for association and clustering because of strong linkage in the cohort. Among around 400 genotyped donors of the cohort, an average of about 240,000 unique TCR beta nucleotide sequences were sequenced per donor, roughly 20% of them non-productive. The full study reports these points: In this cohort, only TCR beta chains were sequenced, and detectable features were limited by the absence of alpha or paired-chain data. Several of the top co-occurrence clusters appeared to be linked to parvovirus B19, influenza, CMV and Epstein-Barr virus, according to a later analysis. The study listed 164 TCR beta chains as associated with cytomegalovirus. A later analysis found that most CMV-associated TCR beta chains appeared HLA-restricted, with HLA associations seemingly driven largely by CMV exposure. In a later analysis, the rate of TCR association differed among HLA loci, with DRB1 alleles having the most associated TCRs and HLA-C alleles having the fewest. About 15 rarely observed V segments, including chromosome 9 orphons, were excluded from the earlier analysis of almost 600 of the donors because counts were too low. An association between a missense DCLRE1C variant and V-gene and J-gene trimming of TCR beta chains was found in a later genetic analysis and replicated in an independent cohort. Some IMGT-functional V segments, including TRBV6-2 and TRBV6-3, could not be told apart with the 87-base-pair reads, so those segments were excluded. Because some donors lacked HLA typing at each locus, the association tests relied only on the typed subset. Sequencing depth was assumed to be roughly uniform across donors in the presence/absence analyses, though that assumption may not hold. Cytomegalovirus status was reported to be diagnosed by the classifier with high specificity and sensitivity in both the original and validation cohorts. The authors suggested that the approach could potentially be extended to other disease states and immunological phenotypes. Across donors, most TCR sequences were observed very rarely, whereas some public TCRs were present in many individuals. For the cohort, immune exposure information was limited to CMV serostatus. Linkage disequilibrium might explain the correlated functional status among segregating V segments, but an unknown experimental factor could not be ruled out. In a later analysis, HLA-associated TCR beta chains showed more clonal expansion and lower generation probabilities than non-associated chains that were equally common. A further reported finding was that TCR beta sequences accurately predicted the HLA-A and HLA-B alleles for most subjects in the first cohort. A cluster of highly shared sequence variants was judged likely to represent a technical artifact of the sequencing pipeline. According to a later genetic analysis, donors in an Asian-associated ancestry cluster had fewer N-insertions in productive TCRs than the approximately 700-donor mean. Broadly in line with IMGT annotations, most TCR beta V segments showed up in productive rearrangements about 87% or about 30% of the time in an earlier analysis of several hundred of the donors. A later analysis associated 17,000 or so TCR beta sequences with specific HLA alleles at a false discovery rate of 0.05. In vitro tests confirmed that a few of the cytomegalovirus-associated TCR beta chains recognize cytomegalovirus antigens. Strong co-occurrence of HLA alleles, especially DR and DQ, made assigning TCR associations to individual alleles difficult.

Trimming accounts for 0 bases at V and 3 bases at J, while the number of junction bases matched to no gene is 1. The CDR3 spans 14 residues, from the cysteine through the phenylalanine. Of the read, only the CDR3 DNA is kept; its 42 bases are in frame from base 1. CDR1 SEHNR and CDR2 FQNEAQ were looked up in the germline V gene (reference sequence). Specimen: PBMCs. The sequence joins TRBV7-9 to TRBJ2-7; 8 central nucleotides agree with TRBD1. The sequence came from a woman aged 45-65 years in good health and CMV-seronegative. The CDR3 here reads CASSLADRDYEQYF. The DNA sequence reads TGTGCCAGCAGCTTAGCGGACAGGGACTACGAGCAGTACTTC.